This TCR beta chain was observed in a study of Ad26.COV2.S vaccination and SARS-CoV-2 variants. Study information: Donor got 5x10^10 or 1x10^11 viral particles of Ad26.COV2.S.

Repertoires were generated with immunoSEQ multiplex PCR, while TCRdb's copy carries only in-frame clones and drops some. The table shows 500,000 or so clones, with 87% occurring only once. To note about this clone: The antigen remains undetermined.

Points from the study as a whole: Measurement of non-spike TCR breadth gave similar results in vaccine and placebo recipients.

The CDR3 loop spans 14 amino acids. V lost 6 bases and J lost 5; bases outside the gene matches: 9. Germline-derived CDR1 and CDR2 are LNHDA and SQIVND (reference sequence). Documented treatment: roughly 20 received Ad26.COV2.S at low or high dose, single or two shots; about 5 received placebo; per-sample allocation not given. The samples were gathered on day 63 after the first injection of vaccine or placebo. Specimen: peripheral blood, collected in a trial of Ad26.COV2.S vaccine versus placebo. The TCR originated in a person aged 18 to 65 who received the Ad26.COV2.S COVID-19 vaccine or a placebo. The chain employs TRBV19 and TRBJ1-1; 7 bases are a match to TRBD1. The CDR3 DNA follows: TGTGCCAGTAGCCCAGACAGGGAGGTTACTGAAGCTTTCTTT. Translating it yields CASSPDREVTEAFF.